This TCR beta chain was found in a study of T-cell reconstitution after alpha-beta-depleted transplantation in children. As it was prepared, the TCRbeta library received unique molecular identifiers. TCRdb used MiXCR to reprocess the PCR reads, holding one entry per CDR3 protein. The sample shows fewer than 350,000 distinct CDR3 sequences, roughly 8.2% of them seen only once. Trimming took 1 base from V and 11 from J, leaving 12 bases between them. Germline values: CDR1 SEHNR, CDR2 FQNEAQ (reference sequence). This CDR3 has 14 residues. Findings and caveats of the study: When one year had passed after transplant, most T-cell counts and diversity came from newly produced T cells.

The sample holds a few counts of this clonotype. What it recognizes is unknown. The sequencing used peripheral blood, collected 360 days after TCRalphabeta/CD19-depleted stem cell transplant. The chain is built from TRBV7-9 and TRBJ1-6; D remains ambiguous. The clonotype comes from a female patient aged 2-15 years who had a stem cell transplant for Fanconi anemia, so the T cells may come from the graft donor. CDR3 nucleotides: TGTGCCAGCAGCTTAGGGCAGGCGAACCCACCCCTCCACTTT. It codes for CASSLGQANPPLHF.